This T cell receptor beta chain is drawn from a study of graft-versus-host responses after intestinal transplantation. Background on the study: As for transplant type, recipients had multivisceral, liver-intestinal, or isolated intestinal grafts. Induction using anti-thymocyte globulin, followed by tacrolimus and steroids for roughly 3 years, was given to all recipients.

The CDR3 totals 15 residues. The germline V gene has CDR1 SGHAT and CDR2 FQNNGV. V was shortened by 4 bases and J by 3 bases, with 15 bases between the two germline ends. Here immunoSEQ multiplex PCR was the method, and the copy in TCRdb shows in-frame clones only, minus some. The sample includes some 69,000 clones, roughly 92% seen only once; the top ten take 6.5% to 7%. Samples of post-transplant bone marrow were collected from the posterior iliac crest or another site. Worth noting for this clone: Its antigen is as yet unknown.

Overall study results and limits: With peak circulating GvH clone levels came an association with early post-transplant HvG declines.

The sequences come from bone marrow, collected 734 days after intestinal transplantation. This sequence originates from a human patient who received an intestinal transplant, so some T cells may come from the graft donor. The gene calls are TRBV11-2 and TRBJ2-5; D is perhaps TRBD1 (5 bases). CDR3 amino acids: CASSSASRQKETQYF. DNA of the CDR3: TGTGCCAGCAGCTCCGCATCACGACAGAAAGAGACCCAGTACTTC. Variable domain in full (rest from reference TRBV11-2 and TRBJ2-5): EAGVAQSPRYKIIEKRQSVAFWCNPISGHATLYWYQQILGQGPKLLIQFQNNGVVDDSQLPKDRFSAERLKGVDSTLKIQPAKLEDSAVYLCASSSASRQKETQYFGPGTRLLVL.